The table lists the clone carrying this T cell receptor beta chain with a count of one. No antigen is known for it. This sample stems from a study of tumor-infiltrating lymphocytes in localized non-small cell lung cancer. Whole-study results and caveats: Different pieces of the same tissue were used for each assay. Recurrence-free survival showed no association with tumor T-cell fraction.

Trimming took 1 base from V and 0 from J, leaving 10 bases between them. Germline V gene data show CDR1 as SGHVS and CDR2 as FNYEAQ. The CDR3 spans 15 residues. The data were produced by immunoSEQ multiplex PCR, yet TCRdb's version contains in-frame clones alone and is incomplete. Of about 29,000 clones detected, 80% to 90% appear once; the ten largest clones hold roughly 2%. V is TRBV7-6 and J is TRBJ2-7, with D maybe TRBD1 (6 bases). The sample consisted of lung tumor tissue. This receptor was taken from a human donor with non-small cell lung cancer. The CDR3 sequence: CASSLDQGFSYEQYF. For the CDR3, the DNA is TGTGCCAGCAGCTTAGACCAGGGGTTCTCCTACGAGCAGTACTTC.